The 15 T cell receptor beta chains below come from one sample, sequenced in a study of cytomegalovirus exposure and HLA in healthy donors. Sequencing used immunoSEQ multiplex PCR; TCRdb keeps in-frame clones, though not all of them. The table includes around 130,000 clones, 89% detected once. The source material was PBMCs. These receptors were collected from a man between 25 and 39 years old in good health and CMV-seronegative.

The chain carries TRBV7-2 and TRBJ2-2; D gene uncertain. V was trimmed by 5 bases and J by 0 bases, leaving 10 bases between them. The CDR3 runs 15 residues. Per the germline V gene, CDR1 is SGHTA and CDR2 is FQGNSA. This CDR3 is CASSRDITNTGELFF. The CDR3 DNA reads TGTGCCAGCAGCCGCGACATTACGAACACCGGGGAGCTGTTTTTT.

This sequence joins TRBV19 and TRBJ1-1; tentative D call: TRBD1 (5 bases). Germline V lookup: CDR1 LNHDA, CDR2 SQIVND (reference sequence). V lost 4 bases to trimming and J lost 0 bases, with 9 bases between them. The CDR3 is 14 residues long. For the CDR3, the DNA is TGTGCCAGTAGTACGGGGGTTGTGAACACTGAAGCTTTCTTT. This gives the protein CASSTGVVNTEAFF.

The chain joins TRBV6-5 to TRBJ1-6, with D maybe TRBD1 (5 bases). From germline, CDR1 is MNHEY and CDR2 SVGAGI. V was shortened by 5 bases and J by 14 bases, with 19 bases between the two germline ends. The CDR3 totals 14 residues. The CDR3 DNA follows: TGTGCCAGCAGTCCCAACAGGAGGGGTTCTTCCCTCCACTTT. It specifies CASSPNRRGSSLHF.

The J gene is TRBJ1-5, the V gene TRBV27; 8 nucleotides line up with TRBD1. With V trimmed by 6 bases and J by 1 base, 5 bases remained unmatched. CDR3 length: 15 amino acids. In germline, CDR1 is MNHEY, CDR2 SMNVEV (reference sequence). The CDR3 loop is CASRDRGWSNQPQHF. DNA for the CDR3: TGTGCCAGCAGAGACAGGGGCTGGAGCAATCAGCCCCAGCATTTT.

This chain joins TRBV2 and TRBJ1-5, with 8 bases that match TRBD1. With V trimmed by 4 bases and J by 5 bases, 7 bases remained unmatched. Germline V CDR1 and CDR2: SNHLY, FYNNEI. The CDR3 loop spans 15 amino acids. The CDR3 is CASSGGDRRYQPQHF. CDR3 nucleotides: TGTGCCAGCAGTGGAGGGGACAGGCGATATCAGCCCCAGCATTTT.

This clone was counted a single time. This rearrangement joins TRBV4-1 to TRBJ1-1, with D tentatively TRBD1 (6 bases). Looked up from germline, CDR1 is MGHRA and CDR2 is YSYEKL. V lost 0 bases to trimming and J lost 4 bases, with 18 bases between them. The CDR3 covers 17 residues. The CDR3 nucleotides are TGCGCCAGCAGCCAAGACTCCCTCCGGGACACCTTCACTGAAGCTTTCTTT. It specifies CASSQDSLRDTFTEAFF.

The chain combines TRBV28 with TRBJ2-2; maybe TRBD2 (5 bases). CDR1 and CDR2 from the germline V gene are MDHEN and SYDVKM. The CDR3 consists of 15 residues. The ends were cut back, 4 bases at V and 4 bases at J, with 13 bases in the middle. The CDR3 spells CASSSWGVATGELFF. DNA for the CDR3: TGTGCCAGCAGTTCATGGGGAGTAGCCACCGGGGAGCTGTTTTTT.

The CDR3 reads CASSGLAGELFF. CDR3 bases: TGTGCCAGCAGCGGACTAGCGGGGGAGCTGTTTTTT. V gene TRBV7-6 combines with J gene TRBJ2-2; 9 bases match TRBD2. The J segment lost 8 bases and the V segment lost 5 bases, leaving 0 bases of the junction unmatched. From germline, CDR1 is SGHVS and CDR2 FNYEAQ. The CDR3 length is 12 residues.

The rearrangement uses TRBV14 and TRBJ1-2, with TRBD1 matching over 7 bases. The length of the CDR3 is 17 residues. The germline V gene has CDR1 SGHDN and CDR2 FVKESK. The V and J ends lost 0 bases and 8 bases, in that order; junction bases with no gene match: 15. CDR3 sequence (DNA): TGTGCCAGCAGCCAAGATTTCGCCGGGACAGCCATTCGGGGCTACACCTTC. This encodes CASSQDFAGTAIRGYTF.

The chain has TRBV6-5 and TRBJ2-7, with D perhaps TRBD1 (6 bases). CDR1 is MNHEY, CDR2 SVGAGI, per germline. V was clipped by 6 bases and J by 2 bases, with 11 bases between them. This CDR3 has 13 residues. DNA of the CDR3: TGTGCCAGCAGGACGGACAGACCCTACGAGCAGTACTTC. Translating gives CASRTDRPYEQYF.

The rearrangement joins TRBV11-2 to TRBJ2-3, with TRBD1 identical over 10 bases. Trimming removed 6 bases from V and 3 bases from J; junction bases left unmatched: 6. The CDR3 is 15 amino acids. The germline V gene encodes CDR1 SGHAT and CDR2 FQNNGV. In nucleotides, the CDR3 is TGTGCCAGCAGTGGGGGACAGGGGACGACAGATACGCAGTATTTT. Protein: CASSGGQGTTDTQYF.

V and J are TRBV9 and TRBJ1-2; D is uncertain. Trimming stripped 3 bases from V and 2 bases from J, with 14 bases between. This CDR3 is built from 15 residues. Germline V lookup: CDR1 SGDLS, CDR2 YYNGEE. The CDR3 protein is CASSGSVTANYGYTF. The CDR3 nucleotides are TGTGCCAGCAGCGGATCAGTAACAGCCAACTATGGCTACACCTTC.

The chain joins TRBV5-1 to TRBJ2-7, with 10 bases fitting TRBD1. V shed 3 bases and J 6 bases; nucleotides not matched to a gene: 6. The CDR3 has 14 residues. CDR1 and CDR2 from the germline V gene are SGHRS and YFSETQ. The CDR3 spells CASSSRQGASEQYF. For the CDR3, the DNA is TGCGCCAGCAGCTCCCGACAGGGGGCGAGCGAGCAGTACTTC.

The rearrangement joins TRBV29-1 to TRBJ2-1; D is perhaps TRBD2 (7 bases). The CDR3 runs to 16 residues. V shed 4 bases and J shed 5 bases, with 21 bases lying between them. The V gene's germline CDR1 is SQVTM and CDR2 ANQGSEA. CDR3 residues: CSVADNPGGRDNEQFF. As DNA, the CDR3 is TGCAGCGTTGCGGACAATCCCGGGGGGCGCGACAATGAGCAGTTCTTC.

The CDR3 is CASSIGSSGTRYEQYF. CDR3 nucleotides: TGTGCCAGTAGTATTGGGTCTAGCGGGACCCGCTACGAGCAGTACTTC. The chain recombines TRBV19 with TRBJ2-7; the match to TRBD2 covers 9 bases. The V and J ends lost 3 bases and 3 bases, in that order; junction bases with no gene match: 9. This CDR3 contains 16 residues. Germline values: CDR1 LNHDA, CDR2 SQIVND (reference sequence).